The 21 T cell receptor beta chains below all came from one sample that was sequenced in a study of cytomegalovirus exposure and HLA in healthy donors (dated by TCRdb to 2016 to 2017). The library was built by means of the immunoSEQ multiplex PCR assay. The multiplex PCR relied on a mix of 60 forward primers for TCR Vbeta segments and 13 reverse primers for TCR Jbeta segments. As stored in TCRdb, this immuneACCESS dataset retains in-frame rearrangements with V and J assigned. A fraction of the clones does not appear; measured against another copy, unresolved V genes explain less than half of the discrepancy, and the remainder lacks a known reason. The record for this sample contains about 78,000 clones. 6.5% to 8.5% of the sample is held by the ten biggest clonotypes. The sequenced material came from PBMCs. These TCRs come from a female donor in good health and CMV-seropositive.

V gene TRBV15 combines with J gene TRBJ1-5; D ambiguous. Germline-derived CDR1 and CDR2 are LNHNV and YYDKDF (reference sequence). V was shortened by 4 bases and J by 6 bases, with 16 bases between the two germline ends. The CDR3 is made up of 15 amino acids. The CDR3 here is CATSIPGRESQPQHF. CDR3 DNA sequence: TGTGCCACCAGCATCCCCGGGAGGGAAAGTCAGCCCCAGCATTTT.

The chain links TRBV6-6 to TRBJ2-7, with TRBD2 identical over 13 bases. This CDR3 region has 15 residues. Trimming cost V 5 bases and J 4 bases; bases outside gene matches: 5. CDR1 is MNHNY, CDR2 SVGAGI, per germline (reference sequence). The CDR3 loop is CASSPGTSGTYEQYF. The CDR3 bases are TGTGCCAGCAGTCCCGGGACTAGCGGGACTTACGAGCAGTACTTC.

The chain recombines TRBV4-3 with TRBJ2-1, with 16 bases lining up with TRBD2. With V trimmed by 4 bases and J by 5 bases, 2 bases remained unmatched. The CDR3 has 16 residues. Germline-derived CDR1 and CDR2 are LGHNA and YSLEER. The CDR3 loop reads CASSRGLAGGDNEQFF. CDR3 nucleotide sequence: TGCGCCAGCAGCCGGGGACTAGCGGGAGGGGACAATGAGCAGTTCTTC.

The V and J genes are TRBV6-5 and TRBJ1-4; 7 bases are a match to TRBD1. Germline V CDR1 and CDR2: MNHEY, SVGAGI. The junction had 5 bases not matched to a gene; V was cut back by 3 bases and J by 7 bases. The CDR3 totals 14 residues. The CDR3 region is CASSYEAGGEKLFF. Written as DNA, the CDR3 is TGTGCCAGCAGTTATGAAGCAGGGGGTGAAAAACTGTTTTTT.

Points on this clone: The sample carries other DNA sequences with the same CDR3. The V and J genes are TRBV18 and TRBJ1-1; TRBD1 agrees at 11 bases. The germline CDR1 and CDR2 sequences are KGHSH and LQKENI. J was trimmed by 5 bases and V by 4 bases; bases with no gene match: 3. The CDR3 has 14 residues. The CDR3 DNA reads TGTGCCAGCTCACTAGGGACAGGGGGGACTGAAGCTTTCTTT. It yields the protein CASSLGTGGTEAFF.

This chain joins TRBV6-1 and TRBJ2-6; D is perhaps TRBD1 (6 bases). The germline CDR1 and CDR2 sequences are MNHNS and SASEGT. This CDR3 spans 18 amino acids. Trimming left V 0 bases short and J 2 bases short, with 14 bases between. CDR3 residues: CASSEAPGAGAGANVLTF. Written as DNA, the CDR3 is TGTGCCAGCAGTGAAGCTCCAGGGGCCGGAGCTGGGGCCAACGTCCTGACTTTC.

The rearrangement joins TRBV5-1 to TRBJ1-2; D is unclear. The V gene lost 3 bases and the J gene lost 1 base, with 13 bases spanning the gap. Germline V gene data show CDR1 as SGHRS and CDR2 as YFSETQ. The CDR3 has 15 amino acids. The CDR3 is CASSYYSLFNYGYTF. The DNA for the CDR3 is TGCGCCAGCAGCTACTATAGTCTATTTAACTATGGCTACACCTTC.

This sequence joins TRBV5-1 and TRBJ2-4, with D maybe TRBD1 (5 bases). The CDR3 is 14 amino acids. Germline-derived CDR1 and CDR2 are SGHRS and YFSETQ. Trimming shortened V by 0 bases and J by 4 bases, and 8 bases separated the two germline ends. Here the CDR3 reads CASSLVAGKNIQYF. The CDR3 nucleotides are TGCGCCAGCAGCTTGGTGGCAGGGAAAAACATTCAGTACTTC.

The chain links TRBV30 to TRBJ1-1; TRBD1 matches 11 bases. CDR3 length equals 13 residues. Germline CDR1 reads GTSNPN; CDR2 reads SVGIG (reference sequence). V shed 3 bases, J shed 5 bases, and the junction held 2 bases outside the gene matches. The CDR3 region is CAWRDRGHTEAFF. The CDR3 region has the DNA TGTGCCTGGAGGGACAGGGGGCATACTGAAGCTTTCTTT.

The V call is TRBV29-1, the J call TRBJ2-5; D unresolved. The CDR3 is made up of 12 amino acids. The germline gives CDR1 SQVTM, CDR2 ANQGSEA. Trimming took 7 bases from V and 4 from J, leaving 13 bases between them. The CDR3 spells CSGCAVAETQYF. The CDR3 DNA sequence: TGCAGCGGGTGCGCAGTAGCAGAGACCCAGTACTTC.

The rearrangement links TRBV5-6 to TRBJ2-3; D unclear. CDR1 and CDR2 from the germline V gene are SGHDT and YYEEEE. Trimming pared 2 bases from V and 3 bases from J, leaving 7 bases between. The CDR3 extends over 13 amino acids. CDR3 loop: CASSFSRTDTQYF. The CDR3 DNA is TGTGCCAGCAGCTTTTCGAGAACAGATACGCAGTATTTT.

The chain carries TRBV7-9 and TRBJ2-2; D ambiguous. CDR3 length: 15 residues. The germline gives CDR1 SEHNR, CDR2 FQNEAQ (reference sequence). Trimming pared 5 bases from V and 3 bases from J, leaving 13 bases between. The CDR3 DNA follows: TGTGCCAGCAGCGGCAAGACATTGTACACCGGGGAGCTGTTTTTT. Encoded protein: CASSGKTLYTGELFF.

The chain carries TRBV27 and TRBJ2-7; D may be TRBD2 (6 bases). The germline V gene has CDR1 MNHEY and CDR2 SMNVEV (reference sequence). Trimming pared 10 bases from V and 3 bases from J, leaving 22 bases between. This CDR3 is 15 amino acids long. The CDR3 coding sequence is TGTGCCACCCAGATTGGGGCCGGGACTGACTACGAGCAGTACTTC. It codes for CATQIGAGTDYEQYF.

In DNA form, the CDR3 reads TGTGCCAGCAGCTTAAACATAGCGGGAGACGAGCAGTACTTC. Amino acids: CASSLNIAGDEQYF. The chain has TRBV5-6 and TRBJ2-7; 9 bases agree with TRBD2. V lost 2 bases and J lost 5; bases outside the gene matches: 5. The CDR3 is 14 residues long. Germline V gives CDR1 SGHDT, CDR2 YYEEEE. The full variable domain, in which reference TRBV5-6 and TRBJ2-7 provide the parts outside the CDR3, is DAGVTQSPTHLIKTRGQQVTLRCSPKSGHDTVSWYQQALGQGPQFIFQYYEEEERQRGNFPDRFSGHQFPNYSSELNVNALLLGDSALYLCASSLNIAGDEQYFGPGTRLTVT.

The chain has TRBV2 and TRBJ2-7; D perhaps matches TRBD2 (5 bases). CDR3 length: 13 amino acids. The V end was cut by 3 bases, the J end by 5 bases, with 11 bases between. The germline V gene has CDR1 SNHLY and CDR2 FYNNEI. CDR3: CASSEDSVHEQYF. DNA for the CDR3: TGTGCCAGCAGTGAGGACTCGGTCCACGAGCAGTACTTC.

V and J are TRBV28 and TRBJ2-7, with 8 bases lining up with TRBD2. Germline V gene sequence: CDR1 MDHEN, CDR2 SYDVKM. This CDR3 contains 12 residues. After removal of 5 bases from V and 6 bases from J, the junction contained 3 bases not matched to a gene. The CDR3 region has the DNA TGTGCCAGCAGTGCCGGGACTAGCGAGCAGTACTTC. Residues: CASSAGTSEQYF. Based on the CDR3 plus reference TRBV28 and TRBJ2-7, the full variable domain is DVKVTQSSRYLVKRTGEKVFLECVQDMDHENMFWYRQDPGLGLRLIYFSYDVKMKEKGDIPEGYSVSREKKERFSLILESASTNQTSMYLCASSAGTSEQYFGPGTRLTVT.

This sequence joins TRBV7-2 and TRBJ2-5; D is possibly TRBD1 (6 bases). V was trimmed by 6 bases and J by 2 bases, leaving 10 bases between them. CDR1 SGHTA and CDR2 FQGNSA come from the germline V gene. The CDR3 consists of 13 residues. In nucleotides, the CDR3 is TGTGCCAGCAGTCTGGGGACACAAGAGACCCAGTACTTC. Protein product: CASSLGTQETQYF.

This sequence joins TRBV5-1 and TRBJ2-1, with 7 bases lining up with TRBD2. The CDR3 has 14 residues. Trimming took 0 bases from V and 10 from J; bases not matched to a gene: 7. CDR1 is SGHRS and CDR2 is YFSETQ in the germline V gene. The CDR3 sequence is CASSLGPGGREQFF. Here the CDR3 DNA reads TGCGCCAGCAGCTTGGGTCCGGGGGGACGGGAGCAGTTCTTC.

Notes on this clone: Other DNA sequences in the sample encode the same CDR3. The chain joins TRBV5-6 to TRBJ2-7; possibly TRBD1 for D (5 bases). The V and J ends lost 1 base and 1 base respectively, with 6 bases between them. The V gene's germline CDR1 is SGHDT and CDR2 YYEEEE. This CDR3 comprises 13 residues. The CDR3, as DNA: TGTGCCAGCAGCTTGAGGGGTTCCTACGAGCAGTACTTC. Its protein is CASSLRGSYEQYF.

The J gene is TRBJ1-2, the V gene TRBV7-9, with 7 bases matching TRBD1. With V trimmed by 4 bases and J by 8 bases, 13 bases remained unmatched. CDR1 SEHNR and CDR2 FQNEAQ come from the germline V gene (reference sequence). This CDR3 spans 15 amino acids. CDR3 protein: CASSSEWTGPGGYTF. CDR3 DNA sequence: TGTGCCAGCAGCTCCGAATGGACAGGACCGGGAGGCTACACCTTC.

The J gene is TRBJ2-2, the V gene TRBV27; 7 nucleotides match TRBD2. Germline V gene sequence: CDR1 MNHEY, CDR2 SMNVEV (reference sequence). The CDR3 is 18 amino acids. J lost 4 bases, V lost 2 bases, and 13 bases had no gene match. CDR3 region: CASSLGGSTSLVTGELFF. The CDR3, as DNA: TGTGCCAGCAGTTTAGGCGGGAGTACTAGCCTTGTCACCGGGGAGCTGTTTTTT.